This T cell receptor (beta chain) appears in the sequencing data of a study of identical twins. This clonotype was seen only a few times. As yet, its antigen is unknown. From the 5' RACE reads, TCRdb called clonotypes with MiXCR, one entry per CDR3 protein. The table has around 250,000 distinct CDR3 sequences, roughly 13% seen once. Study-wide findings and caveats: Insertion counts were lower in abundant cord blood beta clonotypes, a trend that memory repertoires did not show. Alpha sequences that were out-of-frame and twin-shared showed an excess of low generation probability.

The CDR3 has 15 amino acids. Trimming at V came to 0 bases and at J to 6 bases, leaving 2 bases not matched to a gene. The V gene's germline CDR1 is SEHNR and CDR2 FQNEAQ (reference sequence). The same data also contributed to another study, on yellow fever vaccine responses in identical twins.

The chain links TRBV7-9 to TRBJ1-2; 12 positions agree with TRBD1. This receptor was taken from a woman under 30 in good health. Sequencing input: memory (CD45RO+) T cells sorted from blood. The CDR3 DNA reads TGTGCCAGCAGCTTAGCGGGGACAGGGGGCAATGGCTACACCTTC. It translates to CASSLAGTGGNGYTF.